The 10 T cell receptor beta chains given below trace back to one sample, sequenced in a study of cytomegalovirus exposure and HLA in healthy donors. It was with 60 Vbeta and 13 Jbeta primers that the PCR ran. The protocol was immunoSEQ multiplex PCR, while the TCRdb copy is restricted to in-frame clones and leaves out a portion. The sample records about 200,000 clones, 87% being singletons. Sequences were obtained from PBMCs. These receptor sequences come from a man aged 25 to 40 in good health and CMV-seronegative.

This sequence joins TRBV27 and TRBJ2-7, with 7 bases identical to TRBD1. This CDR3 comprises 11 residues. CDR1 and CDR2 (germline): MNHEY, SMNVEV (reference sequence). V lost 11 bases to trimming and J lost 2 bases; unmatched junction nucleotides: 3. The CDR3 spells CAAGGTYEQYF. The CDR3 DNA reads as TGTGCCGCAGGGGGAACCTACGAGCAGTACTTC.

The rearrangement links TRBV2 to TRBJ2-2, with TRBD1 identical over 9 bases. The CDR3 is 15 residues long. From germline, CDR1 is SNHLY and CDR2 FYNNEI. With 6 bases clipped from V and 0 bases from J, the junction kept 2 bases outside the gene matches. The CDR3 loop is CASRRTGANTGELFF. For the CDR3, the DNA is TGTGCCAGCAGGCGGACAGGGGCGAACACCGGGGAGCTGTTTTTT.

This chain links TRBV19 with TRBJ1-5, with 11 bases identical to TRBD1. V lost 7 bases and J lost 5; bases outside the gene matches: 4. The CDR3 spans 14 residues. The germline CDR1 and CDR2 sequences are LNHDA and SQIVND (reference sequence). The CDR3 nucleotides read TGTGCCAGTAATCCGGGACAGGGGGATCAGCCCCAGCATTTT. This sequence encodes CASNPGQGDQPQHF. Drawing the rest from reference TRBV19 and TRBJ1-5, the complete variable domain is DGGITQSPKYLFRKEGQNVTLSCEQNLNHDAMYWYRQDPGQGLRLIYYSQIVNDFQKGDIAEGYSVSREKKESFPLTVTSAQKNPTAFYLCASNPGQGDQPQHFGDGTRLSIL.

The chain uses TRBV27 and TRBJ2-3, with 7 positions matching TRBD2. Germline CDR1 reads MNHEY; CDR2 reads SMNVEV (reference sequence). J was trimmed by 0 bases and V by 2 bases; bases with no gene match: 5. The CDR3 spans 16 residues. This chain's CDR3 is CASSLGLVASTDTQYF. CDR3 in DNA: TGTGCCAGCAGTTTAGGACTAGTAGCTAGCACAGATACGCAGTATTTT.

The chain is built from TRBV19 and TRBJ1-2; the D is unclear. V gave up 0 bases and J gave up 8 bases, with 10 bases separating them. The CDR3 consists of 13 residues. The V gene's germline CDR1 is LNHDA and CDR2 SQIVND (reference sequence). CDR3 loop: CASSIDLDWGYTF. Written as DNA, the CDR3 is TGTGCCAGTAGTATAGATCTGGACTGGGGCTACACCTTC.

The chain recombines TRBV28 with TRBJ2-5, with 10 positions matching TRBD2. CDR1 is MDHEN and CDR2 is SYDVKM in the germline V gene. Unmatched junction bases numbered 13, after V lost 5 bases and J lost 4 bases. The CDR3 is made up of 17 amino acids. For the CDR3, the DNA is TGTGCCAGCAGTCCCTCCGACGGGCTAGCGGGAGTAGAGACCCAGTACTTC. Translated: CASSPSDGLAGVETQYF.

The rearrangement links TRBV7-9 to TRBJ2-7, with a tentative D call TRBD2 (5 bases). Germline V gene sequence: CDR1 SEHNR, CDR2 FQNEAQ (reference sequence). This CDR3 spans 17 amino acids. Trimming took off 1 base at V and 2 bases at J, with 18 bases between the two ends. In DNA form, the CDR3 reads TGTGCCAGCAGCTTAGGTTTCGGACTTCGAGGGCCCTACGAGCAGTACTTC. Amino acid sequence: CASSLGFGLRGPYEQYF.

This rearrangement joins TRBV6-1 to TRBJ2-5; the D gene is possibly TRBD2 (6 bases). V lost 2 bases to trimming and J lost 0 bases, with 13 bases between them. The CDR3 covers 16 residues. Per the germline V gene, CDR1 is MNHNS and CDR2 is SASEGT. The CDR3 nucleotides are TGTGCCAGCAGTGAACGGTTAGCGGTGTACCAAGAGACCCAGTACTTC. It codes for CASSERLAVYQETQYF.

The CDR3 region is CASSDPGGGVVYEQYF. In DNA, the CDR3 is TGTGCCAGCAGTGACCCGGGGGGAGGGGTAGTCTACGAGCAGTACTTC. The chain has TRBV25-1 and TRBJ2-7; 7 positions match TRBD2. The ends lost 3 bases at V and 3 bases at J; junction bases unmatched: 11. Germline CDR1 and CDR2: MGHDK and SYGVNS. The CDR3 is made up of 16 amino acids.

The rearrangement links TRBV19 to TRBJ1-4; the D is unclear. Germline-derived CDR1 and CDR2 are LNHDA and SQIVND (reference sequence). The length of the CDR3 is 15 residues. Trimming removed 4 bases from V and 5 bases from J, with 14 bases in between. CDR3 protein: CASSTRDMGNEKLFF. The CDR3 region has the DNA TGTGCCAGTAGTACCCGTGACATGGGCAATGAAAAACTGTTTTTT. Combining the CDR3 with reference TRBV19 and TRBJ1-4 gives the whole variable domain DGGITQSPKYLFRKEGQNVTLSCEQNLNHDAMYWYRQDPGQGLRLIYYSQIVNDFQKGDIAEGYSVSREKKESFPLTVTSAQKNPTAFYLCASSTRDMGNEKLFFGSGTQLSVL.